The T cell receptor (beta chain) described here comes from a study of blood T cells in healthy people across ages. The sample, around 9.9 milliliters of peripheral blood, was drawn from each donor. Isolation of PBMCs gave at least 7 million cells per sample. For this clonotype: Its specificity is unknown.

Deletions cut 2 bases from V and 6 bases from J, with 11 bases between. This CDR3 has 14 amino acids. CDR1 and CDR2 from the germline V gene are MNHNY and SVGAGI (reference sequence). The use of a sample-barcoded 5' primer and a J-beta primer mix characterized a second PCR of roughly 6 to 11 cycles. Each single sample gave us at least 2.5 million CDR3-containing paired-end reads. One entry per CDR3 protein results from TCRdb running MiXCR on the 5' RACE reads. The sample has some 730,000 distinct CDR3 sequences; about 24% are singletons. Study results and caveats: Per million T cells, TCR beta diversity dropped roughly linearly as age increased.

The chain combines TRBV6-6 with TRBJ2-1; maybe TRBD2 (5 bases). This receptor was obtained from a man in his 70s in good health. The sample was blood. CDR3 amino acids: CASSYQGSSNEQFF. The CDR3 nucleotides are TGTGCCAGCAGTTACCAAGGGAGCTCCAATGAGCAGTTCTTC.